This T cell receptor beta chain emerged from a study of lung T cells in sarcoidosis with Löfgren's syndrome. This CDR3 has 15 amino acids. Trimming left V 1 base short and J 3 bases short, with 12 bases between. In germline, CDR1 is KGHSH, CDR2 LQKENI. Turning to this clonotype: Given a much more abundant clone one base away, this may be a read error.

One entry per CDR3 protein, called by TCRdb with MiXCR from the reads. The data show 60,000 or so distinct CDR3 sequences, around 21% seen once. This clonotype was obtained from a human donor with sarcoidosis (Löfgren's syndrome or another form), or a control subject (not recorded which). J is TRBJ1-1 and V is TRBV18; D remains unclear. Material: CD4+ T cells from PBMCs. The CDR3 reads CASSPRSQRDTEAFF. The CDR3 nucleotides read TGTGCCAGCTCACCACGGTCACAGAGAGACACTGAAGCTTTCTTT.